Following are 21 T cell receptor beta chains from one sample sequenced in a study of OX40 agonist ivuxolimab in advanced cancers. The repertoire was sequenced with immunoSEQ multiplex PCR; TCRdb's copy has only in-frame clones and lacks some. The table includes roughly 66,000 clones, 75% to 90% detected once. The specimen comprised CD4+ or CD8+ T cells sorted from blood, sampled in a trial of the OX40 agonist ivuxolimab. These TCRs come from an adult with an advanced solid tumor such as melanoma, head and neck, liver or kidney cancer.

CDR3 DNA sequence: TGCGCCAGCAGCTCAGCCGGGACTAGCGGGGGGGATGAGCAGTTCTTC. Encoded protein: CASSSAGTSGGDEQFF. The chain is built from TRBV5-1 and TRBJ2-1; 16 nucleotides align to TRBD2. J was trimmed by 8 bases and V by 3 bases; bases with no gene match: 5. Per the germline V gene, CDR1 is SGHRS and CDR2 is YFSETQ. The CDR3 runs 16 residues.

The rearrangement joins TRBV5-1 to TRBJ1-3; D may be TRBD1 (5 bases). Germline V gene sequence: CDR1 SGHRS, CDR2 YFSETQ. Trimming removed 0 bases at V and 4 bases at J, with 14 bases between. The CDR3 has 16 residues. The CDR3 here is CASSLAGALRGNTIYF. The CDR3 bases are TGCGCCAGCAGCTTGGCCGGGGCACTTAGGGGAAACACCATATATTTT.

V and J are TRBV6-1 and TRBJ2-4, with 8 bases fitting TRBD1. Germline values: CDR1 MNHNS, CDR2 SASEGT. After removal of 4 bases from V and 3 bases from J, the junction contained 5 bases not matched to a gene. CDR3 length: 15 amino acids. The DNA for the CDR3 is TGTGCCAGCAGTGCTAGGACAGGGAACAAAAACATTCAGTACTTC. The encoded protein is CASSARTGNKNIQYF.

The chain recombines TRBV5-6 with TRBJ2-7; possible D gene TRBD1, 6 bases. The V gene lost 4 bases and the J gene lost 3 bases, with 11 bases spanning the gap. This CDR3 comprises 13 residues. Germline CDR1 is SGHDT and CDR2 is YYEEEE. CDR3 sequence reads: CASSPGHNYEQYF. DNA for the CDR3: TGTGCCAGCAGCCCGGGACATAACTACGAGCAGTACTTC.

In its sample, this clone was seen a few times. The chain employs TRBV5-1 and TRBJ1-3; no clear D gene. Deletions cut 0 bases from V and 2 bases from J, with 12 bases between. CDR1 is SGHRS, CDR2 YFSETQ, per germline. This CDR3 comprises 16 residues. The CDR3 DNA sequence: TGCGCCAGCAGCTTGGACCTGGTGAGGACTGGAAACACCATATATTTT. It is translated as CASSLDLVRTGNTIYF.

The V gene is TRBV4-2, the J gene TRBJ1-6; TRBD1 is a possible D gene (5 bases). Deletions cut 4 bases from V and 7 bases from J, with 14 bases between. The CDR3 contains 15 residues. Germline values: CDR1 LGHNA, CDR2 YNFKEQ. CDR3 bases: TGTGCCAGCAGCCGGGCCGGGACGGAGAATTCACCCCTCCACTTT. Its translation is CASSRAGTENSPLHF.

V is TRBV7-9 and J is TRBJ1-3, with D possibly matching TRBD1 (5 bases). CDR3 length equals 14 residues. V gave up 5 bases and J gave up 4 bases, with 12 bases separating them. Germline V gene data show CDR1 as SEHNR and CDR2 as FQNEAQ (reference sequence). The CDR3 DNA reads TGTGCCAGCAGCGCAGCAGGGTCGGGAAACACCATATATTTT. This gives the protein CASSAAGSGNTIYF.

The chain links TRBV27 to TRBJ2-5; a possible D gene is TRBD2 (5 bases). V dropped 3 bases and J dropped 3 bases, with 20 bases sitting between them. This CDR3 has 17 amino acids. Germline loops: CDR1 MNHEY, CDR2 SMNVEV (reference sequence). For the CDR3, the DNA is TGTGCCAGCAGTTTTATGAGACTACCCGACGGAAAAGAGACCCAGTACTTC. Translating gives CASSFMRLPDGKETQYF.

Regarding this clone: A junction end diverges from the germline sequence, so it may reflect a read error. The V gene is TRBV5-6, the J gene TRBJ1-5; 8 positions agree with TRBD1. Germline V gene sequence: CDR1 SGHDT, CDR2 YYEEEE. This CDR3 has 17 amino acids. CDR3 sequence (DNA): TGTGTCAGCAGCTTTACACAGGGGGGAGGGAGAAATCAGCCCCAGCATTTT. It yields the protein CVSSFTQGGGRNQPQHF.

This chain joins TRBV5-5 and TRBJ2-5; TRBD1 is a possible D gene (5 bases). The CDR3 runs to 15 residues. The ends were cut back, 0 bases at V and 4 bases at J, with 13 bases in the middle. The V gene's germline CDR1 is SGHKS and CDR2 YYEKEE (reference sequence). In nucleotides, the CDR3 is TGTGCCAGCAGCTTGGAGCCAGGGAACGGAGAGACCCAGTACTTC. Translating gives CASSLEPGNGETQYF. The full variable domain, its missing parts supplied by reference TRBV5-5 and TRBJ2-5, is DAGVTQSPTHLIKTRGQQVTLRCSPISGHKSVSWYQQVLGQGPQFIFQYYEKEERGRGNFPDRFSARQFPNYSSELNVNALLLGDSALYLCASSLEPGNGETQYFGPGTRLLVL.

The chain links TRBV6-5 to TRBJ1-3; D is possibly TRBD1 (5 bases). This CDR3 spans 16 amino acids. Trimming took off 0 bases at V and 0 bases at J, with 9 bases between the two ends. Germline V gene lookup returns CDR1 MNHEY and CDR2 SVGAGI. The DNA of the CDR3 is TGTGCCAGCAGTTACTCGAAGGGGCCCTCTGGAAACACCATATATTTT. It translates to CASSYSKGPSGNTIYF.

This clone was picked up a small number of times. This rearrangement joins TRBV5-4 to TRBJ1-1; 8 positions agree with TRBD1. The V and J ends lost 4 bases and 1 base, in that order; junction bases with no gene match: 6. The CDR3 contains 15 residues. In germline, CDR1 is SGHNT, CDR2 YYREEE (reference sequence). DNA of the CDR3: TGTGCCAGCAGCCGCGGACAGGGAAAGAACACTGAAGCTTTCTTT. Amino acid sequence: CASSRGQGKNTEAFF.

J is TRBJ2-5 and V is TRBV7-2, with D hard to call. The J call could be wrong; TRBJ2-7 is a better fit for the DNA end. Germline CDR1 SGHTA, CDR2 FQGNSA. The CDR3 sequence is 16 residues long. CDR3 coding DNA: TGTGCCAGCAGCTTAGTAATGGACCCTTTCTCCTACGAGCAGTACTTC. This gives the protein CASSLVMDPFSYEQYF.

The V call is TRBV9, the J call TRBJ2-3; no firm D call. CDR3 size: 13 residues. Germline lookup yields CDR1 SGDLS and CDR2 YYNGEE. V dropped 5 bases and J dropped 2 bases, with 9 bases sitting between them. CDR3 sequence reads: CASSPYITDTQYF. CDR3 nucleotide sequence: TGTGCCAGCAGTCCCTACATCACAGATACGCAGTATTTT.

The chain has TRBV27 and TRBJ1-2; TRBD1 matches 12 bases. The CDR3 runs to 15 residues. Germline V gene sequence: CDR1 MNHEY, CDR2 SMNVEV (reference sequence). Trimming took 5 bases from V and 5 from J; bases not matched to a gene: 6. The CDR3 nucleotides read TGTGCCAGCAGTGGGGGACAGGGGGCTTGGTATGGCTACACCTTC. Its protein product is CASSGGQGAWYGYTF.

The chain couples TRBV20-1 to TRBJ1-2; the D is unclear. V gave up 1 base and J gave up 13 bases, with 13 bases separating them. This CDR3 has 11 amino acids. Germline CDR1 is DFQATT and CDR2 is SNEGSKA (reference sequence). This chain's CDR3 is CSARAGGVSTF. CDR3 coding DNA: TGCAGTGCTAGAGCGGGCGGAGTCTCCACCTTC.

The V call is TRBV6-5, the J call TRBJ2-1; no clear D gene. V shed 2 bases and J shed 2 bases, with 1 base lying between them. The V gene's germline CDR1 is MNHEY and CDR2 SVGAGI. CDR3 length: 12 residues. CDR3 sequence (DNA): TGTGCCAGCAGTTACACCTACAATGAGCAGTTCTTC. Translation: CASSYTYNEQFF.

This clone was found once. At one of its ends the junction is not consistent with the germline gene, which may arise from a read error. This rearrangement joins TRBV19 to TRBJ1-2; unclear D gene. CDR1 is LNHDA and CDR2 is SQIVND in the germline V gene (reference sequence). This CDR3 is 14 amino acids long. The CDR3 spells CASSIDHLLSQPAF. CDR3 in DNA: TGTGCCAGTAGTATAGACCACCTCTTGAGCCAGCCTGCCTTC.

This chain connects TRBV4-2 to TRBJ1-1; possibly TRBD1 for D (5 bases). The germline V gene has CDR1 LGHNA and CDR2 YNFKEQ. The CDR3 length is 15 residues. V lost 0 bases and J lost 2, with 10 bases in between. Here the CDR3 DNA reads TGTGCCAGCAGCCAAGATCACCGGGACAACACTGAAGCTTTCTTT. Translating gives CASSQDHRDNTEAFF.

V usage is TRBV4-1 and J usage is TRBJ2-7, with D uncertain. CDR1 and CDR2 (germline): MGHRA, YSYEKL. This CDR3 is 16 amino acids long. The V end lost 2 bases, the J end lost 2 bases, and 16 bases lay between the germline ends. The DNA of the CDR3 is TGCGCCAGCAGCCAACAAGTAGGTACGGAGACCTACGAGCAGTACTTC. Translation gives CASSQQVGTETYEQYF.

This clone occurred once. The sample has other DNA sequences that encode this CDR3 too. V is TRBV5-1 and J is TRBJ2-7; the D gene is possibly TRBD2 (6 bases). V lost 3 bases and J lost 5, with 12 bases in between. CDR3 length: 13 amino acids. The germline V gene has CDR1 SGHRS and CDR2 YFSETQ. Here the CDR3 reads CASSSGPGDEQYF. The CDR3 DNA is TGCGCCAGCAGCTCGGGGCCGGGGGACGAGCAGTACTTC.